These T cell receptor beta chains were read from a single sample in a study of cytomegalovirus exposure and HLA in healthy donors. Profiling relied on immunoSEQ multiplex PCR, and the TCRdb table lists in-frame clones only, not all of them. This table has 180,000 or so clones, just over 75% appearing once. Sequences were obtained from PBMCs. These receptors all come from a man aged 18 to 30 in good health and CMV-seronegative. CDR3s leave out the opening cysteine and the closing phenylalanine or tryptophan. Fields, in order: V gene, CDR3 protein.

v_call: TRBV7-9
cdr3_aa: ASSLGPVKEKLF

v_call: TRBV7-9
cdr3_aa: ASSLGDFPVDTQY

v_call: TRBV27
cdr3_aa: ASRPNPGEAHNEQF

v_call: TRBV6-1
cdr3_aa: ASNRQGAAQETQY

v_call: TRBV7-9
cdr3_aa: ASSSSGGGDEQF

v_call: TRBV7-3
cdr3_aa: ASGESRQGTQY

v_call: TRBV19
cdr3_aa: ASTTTASGTLGEQY

v_call: TRBV30
cdr3_aa: AWSFSGRSGQTQY

v_call: TRBV6-5
cdr3_aa: ASSRQSPGVGEQY

v_call: TRBV2
cdr3_aa: ASSGAGGAVVNTEAF

v_call: TRBV9
cdr3_aa: ASSVGQGLGNEQF

v_call: TRBV7-2
cdr3_aa: ASSLGTTEQF

v_call: TRBV19
cdr3_aa: ASSLGTGGGGYGYT

v_call: TRBV28
cdr3_aa: ASKYRNTEAF

v_call: TRBV18
cdr3_aa: ASSPVDGREHDGYT

v_call: TRBV5-4
cdr3_aa: ASSPGQARFGTEAF

v_call: TRBV7-9
cdr3_aa: ASSSRLAGVGIQY

v_call: TRBV29-1
cdr3_aa: SVAPGNNQPQH

v_call: TRBV15
cdr3_aa: ATSRQGNSNQPQH

v_call: TRBV6-5
cdr3_aa: ASSYSGTSGADTQY

v_call: TRBV30
cdr3_aa: AWSVIAVNTGELF

v_call: TRBV28
cdr3_aa: ASRSLGSGGVYEQY

v_call: TRBV7-9
cdr3_aa: ASKTAGGPRADTQY

v_call: TRBV6-5
cdr3_aa: ASSLSGPGGYT

v_call: TRBV4-3
cdr3_aa: ASSQDEGLAGSDTQY

v_call: TRBV10-2
cdr3_aa: ASSEWVTSVEQC

v_call: TRBV19
cdr3_aa: ASSIGTGSYEQY

v_call: TRBV11-2
cdr3_aa: ASSLANEQF

v_call: TRBV28
cdr3_aa: ASSLRTPTNYGYT

v_call: TRBV4-1
cdr3_aa: ASSQPGQDYGYT

v_call: TRBV6-5
cdr3_aa: ASSRGQGQF

v_call: TRBV6-5
cdr3_aa: ASSTDRGTEAF

v_call: TRBV5-4
cdr3_aa: ASSRTGVNYGYT

v_call: TRBV6-6
cdr3_aa: ASSYSSTHPQETQY

v_call: TRBV7-8
cdr3_aa: ASSLTRQIHRGRVSVEQF

v_call: TRBV4-3
cdr3_aa: ASSQDRRGSYNEQF

v_call: TRBV7-2
cdr3_aa: ASSLALGVDSPLH

v_call: TRBV5-6
cdr3_aa: ASSSEIQGVPYYGYT

v_call: TRBV19
cdr3_aa: ASSFLANVLT

v_call: TRBV10-3
cdr3_aa: AISEGRAGPIGNQPQH

v_call: TRBV2
cdr3_aa: ASSEAYGSIPEGNQPQH

v_call: TRBV19
cdr3_aa: ASSWDRASTDTQY

v_call: TRBV30
cdr3_aa: AWSAVTGSYNEQF

v_call: TRBV19
cdr3_aa: ASSLLAGTGNIQY

v_call: TRBV30
cdr3_aa: AWDRGPTYEQY

v_call: TRBV6-5
cdr3_aa: ASSYGQGGAQPQH

v_call: TRBV2
cdr3_aa: ASSEEGADRAKYEQY

v_call: TRBV7-2
cdr3_aa: ASSSGGEGSNYGYT

v_call: TRBV4-2
cdr3_aa: ASSPGQGGTGELF

v_call: TRBV5-4
cdr3_aa: ASSLRGGANTEAF

v_call: TRBV27
cdr3_aa: ASWRFANTEAF

v_call: TRBV6-6
cdr3_aa: ASSYSQKRDGTQY

v_call: TRBV2
cdr3_aa: ASRRLQGKISGNTIY

v_call: TRBV5-4
cdr3_aa: ASSGGLAAADTQY

v_call: TRBV27
cdr3_aa: ASRGVGSSGVTDTQY

v_call: TRBV5-1
cdr3_aa: ASSPARGNQETQY

v_call: TRBV27
cdr3_aa: ASSLGAGDGYT

v_call: TRBV30
cdr3_aa: AWSASGTGTQY

v_call: TRBV19
cdr3_aa: ASSTDRGYEQY